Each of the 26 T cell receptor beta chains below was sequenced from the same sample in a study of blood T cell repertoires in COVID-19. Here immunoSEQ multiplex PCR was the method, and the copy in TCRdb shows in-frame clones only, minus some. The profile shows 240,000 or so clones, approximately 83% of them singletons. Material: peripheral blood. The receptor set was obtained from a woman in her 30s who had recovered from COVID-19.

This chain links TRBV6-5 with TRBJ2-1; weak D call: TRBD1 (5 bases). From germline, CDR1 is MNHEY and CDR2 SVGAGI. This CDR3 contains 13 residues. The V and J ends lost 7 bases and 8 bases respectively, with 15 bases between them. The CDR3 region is CASTRGRVDEQFF. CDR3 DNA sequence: TGTGCCAGCACCCGTGGCAGGGTTGATGAGCAGTTCTTC.

The CDR3 reads CASSWRGQGPAWVQETQYF. DNA of the CDR3: TGTGCCAGCAGCTGGAGGGGACAGGGCCCAGCTTGGGTCCAAGAGACCCAGTACTTC. J is TRBJ2-5 and V is TRBV5-4, with 9 bases lining up with TRBD1. CDR1 and CDR2 (germline): SGHNT, YYREEE (reference sequence). The V segment lost 3 bases and the J segment 1 base; nucleotides outside the gene matches: 16. This CDR3 spans 19 amino acids.

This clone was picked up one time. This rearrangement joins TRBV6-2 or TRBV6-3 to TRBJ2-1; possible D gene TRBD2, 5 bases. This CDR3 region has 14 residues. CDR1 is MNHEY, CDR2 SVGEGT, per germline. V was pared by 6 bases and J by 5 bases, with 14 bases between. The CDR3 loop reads CASSPLGVNNEQFF. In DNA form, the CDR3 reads TGTGCCAGCAGCCCTCTGGGAGTTAACAATGAGCAGTTCTTC.

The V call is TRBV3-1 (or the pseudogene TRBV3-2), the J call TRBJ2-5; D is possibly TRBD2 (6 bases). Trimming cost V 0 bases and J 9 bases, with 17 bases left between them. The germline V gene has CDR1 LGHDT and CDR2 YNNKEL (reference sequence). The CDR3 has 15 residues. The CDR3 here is CASSQEASAGVAQYF. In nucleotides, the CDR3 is TGTGCCAGCAGCCAAGAGGCTAGCGCCGGTGTGGCCCAGTACTTC.

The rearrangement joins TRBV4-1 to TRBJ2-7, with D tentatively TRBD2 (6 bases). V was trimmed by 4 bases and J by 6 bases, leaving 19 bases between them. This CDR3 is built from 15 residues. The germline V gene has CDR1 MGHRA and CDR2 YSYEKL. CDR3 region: CASSPSGVLLVEQYF. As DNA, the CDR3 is TGCGCCAGCAGCCCGTCGGGGGTCCTTTTGGTCGAGCAGTACTTC.

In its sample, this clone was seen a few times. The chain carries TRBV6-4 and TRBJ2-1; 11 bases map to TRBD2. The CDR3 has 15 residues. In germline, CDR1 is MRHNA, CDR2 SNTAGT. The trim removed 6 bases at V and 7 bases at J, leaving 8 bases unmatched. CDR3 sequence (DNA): TGTGCCAGCAGCGACGGTACTAGCGGGGGTAATGAGCAGTTCTTC. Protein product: CASSDGTSGGNEQFF.

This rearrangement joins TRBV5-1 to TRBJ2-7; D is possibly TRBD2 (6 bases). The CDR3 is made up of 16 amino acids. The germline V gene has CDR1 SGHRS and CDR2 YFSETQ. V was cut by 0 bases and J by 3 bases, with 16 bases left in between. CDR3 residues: CASSLDGGTFVYEQYF. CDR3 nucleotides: TGCGCCAGCAGCTTGGACGGCGGGACGTTTGTCTACGAGCAGTACTTC.

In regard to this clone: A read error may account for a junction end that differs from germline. CDR3 sequence (DNA): TGTACCACCAGTCGAGGGACCGGGGAGCTGTTTTTT. Protein product: CTTSRGTGELFF. This chain uses TRBV24-1 with TRBJ2-2, with TRBD2 as a possible D gene (5 bases). This CDR3 region has 12 residues. CDR1 and CDR2 from the germline V gene are KGHDR and SFDVKD.

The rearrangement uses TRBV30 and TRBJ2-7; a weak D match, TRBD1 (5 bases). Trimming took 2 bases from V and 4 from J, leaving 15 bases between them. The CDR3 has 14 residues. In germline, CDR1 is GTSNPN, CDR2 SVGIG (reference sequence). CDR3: CAWSHGQGTYEQYF. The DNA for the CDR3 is TGTGCCTGGAGTCATGGTCAGGGAACTTACGAGCAGTACTTC.

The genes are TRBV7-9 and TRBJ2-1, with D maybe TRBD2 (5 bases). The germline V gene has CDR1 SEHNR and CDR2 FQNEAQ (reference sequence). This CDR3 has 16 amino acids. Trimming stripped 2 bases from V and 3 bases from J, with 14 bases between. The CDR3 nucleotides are TGTGCCAGCAGCTTAAGAAGTACGGGGAGCTACAATGAGCAGTTCTTC. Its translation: CASSLRSTGSYNEQFF.

CDR3 residues: CASIGGTEAFF. CDR3 nucleotides: TGTGCCAGTATTGGGGGGACTGAAGCTTTCTTT. The chain combines TRBV19 with TRBJ1-1; D might be TRBD1 (5 bases). CDR1 is LNHDA, CDR2 SQIVND, per germline (reference sequence). V lost 7 bases and J lost 5, with 8 bases in between. There are 11 residues in the CDR3.

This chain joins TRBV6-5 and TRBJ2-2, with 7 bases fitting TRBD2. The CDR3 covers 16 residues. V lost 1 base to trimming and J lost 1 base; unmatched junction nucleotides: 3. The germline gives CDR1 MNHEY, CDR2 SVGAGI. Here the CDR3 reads CASSYLASGNTGELFF. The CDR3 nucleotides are TGTGCCAGCAGTTACTTGGCTAGCGGGAACACCGGGGAGCTGTTTTTT.

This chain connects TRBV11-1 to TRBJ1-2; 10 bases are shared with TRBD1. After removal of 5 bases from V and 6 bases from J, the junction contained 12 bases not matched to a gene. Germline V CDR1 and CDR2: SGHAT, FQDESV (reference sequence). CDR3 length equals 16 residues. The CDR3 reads CASSQHPAGTGDGYTF. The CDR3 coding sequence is TGTGCCAGCAGCCAACATCCCGCCGGGACAGGGGATGGCTACACCTTC.

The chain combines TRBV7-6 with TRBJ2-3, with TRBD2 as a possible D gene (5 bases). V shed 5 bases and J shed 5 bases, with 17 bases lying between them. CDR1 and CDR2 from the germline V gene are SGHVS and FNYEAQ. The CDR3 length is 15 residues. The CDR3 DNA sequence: TGTGCCAGCAGCCTTAGGCTAGCTTCAGGAGATACGCAGTATTTT. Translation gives CASSLRLASGDTQYF.

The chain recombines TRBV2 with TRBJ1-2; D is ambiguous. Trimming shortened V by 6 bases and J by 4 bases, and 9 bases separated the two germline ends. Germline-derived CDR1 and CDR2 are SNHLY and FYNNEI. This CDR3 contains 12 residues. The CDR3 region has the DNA TGTGCCAGCAGGGTAGCCGCCTATGGCTACACCTTC. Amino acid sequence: CASRVAAYGYTF.

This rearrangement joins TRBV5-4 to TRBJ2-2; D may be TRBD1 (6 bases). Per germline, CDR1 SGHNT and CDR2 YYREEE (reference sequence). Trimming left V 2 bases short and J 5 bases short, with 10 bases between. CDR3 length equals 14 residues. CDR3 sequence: CASSLTGQTGELFF. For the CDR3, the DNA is TGTGCCAGCAGCTTAACAGGACAGACCGGGGAGCTGTTTTTT.

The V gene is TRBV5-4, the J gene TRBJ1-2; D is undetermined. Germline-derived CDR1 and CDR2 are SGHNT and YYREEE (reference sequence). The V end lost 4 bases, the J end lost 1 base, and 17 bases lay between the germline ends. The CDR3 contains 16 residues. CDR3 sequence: CASSLELFGSNYGYTF. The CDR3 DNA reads TGTGCCAGCAGCCTAGAGCTGTTCGGCAGTAACTATGGCTACACCTTC.

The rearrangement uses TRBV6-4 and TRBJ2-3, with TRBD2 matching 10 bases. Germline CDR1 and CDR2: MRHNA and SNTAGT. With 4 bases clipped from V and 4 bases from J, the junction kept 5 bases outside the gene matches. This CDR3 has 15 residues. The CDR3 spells CASSVQRGGPDTQYF. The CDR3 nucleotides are TGTGCCAGCAGTGTTCAGCGGGGGGGCCCAGATACGCAGTATTTT.

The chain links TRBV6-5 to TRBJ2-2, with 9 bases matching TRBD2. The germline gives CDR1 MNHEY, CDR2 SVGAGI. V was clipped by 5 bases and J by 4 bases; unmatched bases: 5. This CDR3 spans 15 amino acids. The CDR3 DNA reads TGTGCCAGCAGTAAATCTAGCGGGGCCACCGGGGAGCTGTTTTTT. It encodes CASSKSSGATGELFF.

The CDR3 bases are TGTGCCAGCAGCGTAACGACAGGGGCAGACATGCGAACTGAAGCTTTCTTT. It specifies CASSVTTGADMRTEAFF. V usage is TRBV5-6 and J usage is TRBJ1-1, with 8 bases that match TRBD1. There are 17 residues in the CDR3. Germline loops: CDR1 SGHDT, CDR2 YYEEEE. The V and J ends lost 4 bases and 5 bases, in that order; junction bases with no gene match: 16.

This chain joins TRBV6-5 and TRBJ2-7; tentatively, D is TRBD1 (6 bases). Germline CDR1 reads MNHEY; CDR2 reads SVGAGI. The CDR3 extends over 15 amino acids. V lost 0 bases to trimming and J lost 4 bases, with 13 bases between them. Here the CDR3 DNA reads TGTGCCAGCAGTTACTCCATACAGGGAGAATACGAGCAGTACTTC. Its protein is CASSYSIQGEYEQYF.

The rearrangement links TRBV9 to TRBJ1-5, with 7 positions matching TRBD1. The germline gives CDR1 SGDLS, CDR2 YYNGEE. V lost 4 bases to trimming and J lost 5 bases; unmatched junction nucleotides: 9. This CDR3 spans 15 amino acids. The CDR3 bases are TGTGCCAGCAGCCCCGGACAGGCCGACGATCAGCCCCAGCATTTT. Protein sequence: CASSPGQADDQPQHF.

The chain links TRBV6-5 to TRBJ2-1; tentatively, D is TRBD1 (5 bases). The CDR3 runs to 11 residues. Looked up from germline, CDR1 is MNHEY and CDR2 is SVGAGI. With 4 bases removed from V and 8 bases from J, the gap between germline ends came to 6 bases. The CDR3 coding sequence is TGTGCCAGCAGTTGGGGCGATGAGCAGTTCTTC. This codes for CASSWGDEQFF.

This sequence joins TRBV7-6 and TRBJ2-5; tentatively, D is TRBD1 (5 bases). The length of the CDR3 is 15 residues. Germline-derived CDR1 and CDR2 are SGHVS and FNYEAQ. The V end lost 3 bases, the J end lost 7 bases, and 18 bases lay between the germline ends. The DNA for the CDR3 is TGTGCCAGCAGCTTCGTACAGGCTCCTACGGGGACCCAGTACTTC. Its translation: CASSFVQAPTGTQYF.

CDR3 DNA: TGTGCCAGCAGTGAAGGGACAGGGGATTCAGTGAACTATGGCTACACCTTC. Translation gives CASSEGTGDSVNYGYTF. The chain joins TRBV2 to TRBJ1-2; 9 bases match TRBD1. This CDR3 is 17 amino acids long. The ends lost 1 base at V and 2 bases at J; junction bases unmatched: 8. The germline V gene has CDR1 SNHLY and CDR2 FYNNEI.

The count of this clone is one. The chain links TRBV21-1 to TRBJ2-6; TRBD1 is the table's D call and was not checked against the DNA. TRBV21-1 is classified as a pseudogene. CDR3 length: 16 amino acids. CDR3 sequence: CASSRQVNSGANVLTF. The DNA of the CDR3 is TGTGCCAGCAGCAGACAGGTTAACTCTGGGGCCAACGTCCTGACTTTC.